Below, one T cell receptor beta chain is given with its context. Antigen unknown. Within the sample, other DNA sequences also encode this same CDR3. The sample belongs to a study of shared clonotypes between healthy human individuals. Study-wide results and limits: The study generally estimated greater richness for naive than memory subsets. Represented genetic and exposure-history diversity was restricted by having few donors.

Authors' processing steps: In the immunoSEQ data, sequences were junction-only and lacked quality scores, so filtering differed. The repertoire was sequenced with immunoSEQ multiplex PCR; TCRdb's copy has only in-frame clones and lacks some. V and J calls and clone size are those listed in that table; D and trimming were worked out from the DNA. The repertoire holds about 2 million clones, with 95% as singletons. V shed 2 bases and J shed 5 bases, with 6 bases lying between them. The CDR3 has 13 residues. Germline CDR1 MDHEN, CDR2 SYDVKM. The source of this sequence is a young man in good health. The V and J genes are TRBV28 and TRBJ1-4; D perhaps matches TRBD1 (5 bases). The sequenced sample consisted of naive CD4+ T cells sorted from blood. The subset here: CD45RA+ positively selected. CDR3 sequence (DNA): TGTGCCAGCAGTTTAGGGGGAAATGAAAAACTGTTTTTT. Its protein is CASSLGGNEKLFF.